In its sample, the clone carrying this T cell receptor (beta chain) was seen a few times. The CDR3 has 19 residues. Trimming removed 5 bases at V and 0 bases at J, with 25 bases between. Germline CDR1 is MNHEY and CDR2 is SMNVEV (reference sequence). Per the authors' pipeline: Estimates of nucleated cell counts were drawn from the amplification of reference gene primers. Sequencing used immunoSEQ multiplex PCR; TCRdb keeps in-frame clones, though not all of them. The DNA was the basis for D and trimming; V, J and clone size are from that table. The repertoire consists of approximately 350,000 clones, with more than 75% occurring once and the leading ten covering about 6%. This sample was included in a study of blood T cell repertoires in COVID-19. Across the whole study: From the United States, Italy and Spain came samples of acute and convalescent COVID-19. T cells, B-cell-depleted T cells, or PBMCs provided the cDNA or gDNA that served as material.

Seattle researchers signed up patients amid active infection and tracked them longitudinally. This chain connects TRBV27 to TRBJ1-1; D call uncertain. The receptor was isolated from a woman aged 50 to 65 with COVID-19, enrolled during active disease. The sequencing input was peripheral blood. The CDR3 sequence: CASSPYLGTVPQMNTEAFF. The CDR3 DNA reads TGTGCCAGCAGTCCCTACCTCGGAACAGTCCCACAAATGAACACTGAAGCTTTCTTT.